This entry lists 19 T cell receptor beta chains sequenced from one sample in a study of cytomegalovirus exposure and HLA in healthy donors. PCR involved 60 Vbeta and 13 Jbeta primers. Assay: immunoSEQ multiplex PCR; the TCRdb copy retains only in-frame clones and omits some. Altogether approximately 150,000 clones are present, approximately 76% being singletons, with the ten largest covering 1.5% to 2%. Material for sequencing was PBMCs. Receptor source: a man aged 35-49 years in good health and CMV-seronegative.

This rearrangement joins TRBV19 to TRBJ2-2; 12 bases fit TRBD1. J was trimmed by 6 bases and V by 3 bases; bases with no gene match: 5. The CDR3 sequence is 16 residues long. The germline V gene has CDR1 LNHDA and CDR2 SQIVND (reference sequence). The CDR3 DNA is TGTGCCAGTAGTATGAGTAGGGACAGGGGGCCCGGGGAGCTGTTTTTT. Amino acid sequence: CASSMSRDRGPGELFF.

This chain links TRBV15 with TRBJ2-5, with D perhaps TRBD1 (5 bases). The tail of the sequence fits TRBJ2-7 better, so the J call may be wrong. The CDR3 totals 15 residues. CDR1 and CDR2 (germline): LNHNV, YYDKDF (reference sequence). As DNA, the CDR3 is TGTGCCACCAGCAGAGTCCCAGGGTCCAAAGACGAGCAGTACTTC. The encoded protein is CATSRVPGSKDEQYF.

The chain has TRBV19 and TRBJ2-7, with 7 nucleotides matching TRBD1. The V gene end was trimmed by 1 base and the J gene end by 3 bases; junction bases not matched to a gene: 9. Germline CDR1 LNHDA, CDR2 SQIVND (reference sequence). CDR3 length: 16 amino acids. CDR3 in amino acids: CASSIGVGQTHYEQYF. CDR3 nucleotide sequence: TGTGCCAGTAGTATAGGTGTGGGACAGACACACTACGAGCAGTACTTC.

This clone was found a few times. V usage is TRBV4-3 and J usage is TRBJ1-2; no definite D call. The CDR3 contains 15 residues. V lost 0 bases and J 4 bases, leaving 12 bases between the germline ends. In germline, CDR1 is LGHNA, CDR2 YSLEER. In DNA form, the CDR3 reads TGCGCCAGCAGCCAAGATCCCCAAGGAGGCTATGGCTACACCTTC. Encoded protein: CASSQDPQGGYGYTF.

The J gene is TRBJ2-7, the V gene TRBV6-1; TRBD1 matches at 7 bases. The CDR3 is 14 residues long. The trim removed 5 bases at V and 5 bases at J, leaving 9 bases unmatched. CDR1 and CDR2 from the germline V gene are MNHNS and SASEGT. CDR3 nucleotides: TGTGCCAGCAGTAGGCCCGGGACAGAGGACGAGCAGTACTTC. It encodes CASSRPGTEDEQYF.

The rearrangement joins TRBV9 to TRBJ1-5, with D perhaps matching TRBD1 (6 bases). Germline-derived CDR1 and CDR2 are SGDLS and YYNGEE. This CDR3 region has 14 residues. Trimming took 4 bases from V and 6 from J, leaving 14 bases between them. CDR3 sequence (DNA): TGTGCCAGCAGCACAGGGAGCGTAAGTCAGCCCCAGCATTTT. As protein: CASSTGSVSQPQHF.

The count of this clone is one. This chain uses TRBV28 with TRBJ2-1, with 10 nucleotides matching TRBD1. Trimming at V came to 5 bases and at J to 4 bases, leaving 5 bases not matched to a gene. CDR1 MDHEN and CDR2 SYDVKM come from the germline V gene. CDR3 length equals 15 residues. The CDR3 sequence is CASSAGTGDYNEQFF. The CDR3 region has the DNA TGTGCCAGCAGTGCCGGGACAGGGGATTACAATGAGCAGTTCTTC.

The chain joins TRBV6-1 to TRBJ2-6, with TRBD2 identical over 15 bases. Germline CDR1 and CDR2: MNHNS and SASEGT. CDR3 size: 18 residues. Trimming took 4 bases from V and 0 from J; bases not matched to a gene: 1. CDR3: CASSGTSGRASGANVLTF. For the CDR3, the DNA is TGTGCCAGCAGTGGGACTAGCGGGAGGGCCTCTGGGGCCAACGTCCTGACTTTC.

This chain joins TRBV27 and TRBJ1-1; 8 nucleotides line up with TRBD1. CDR1 MNHEY and CDR2 SMNVEV come from the germline V gene (reference sequence). The V gene end was trimmed by 5 bases and the J gene end by 4 bases; junction bases not matched to a gene: 3. The CDR3 contains 13 residues. This chain's CDR3 is CASSDRGSTEAFF. The CDR3 DNA follows: TGTGCCAGCAGTGACAGGGGAAGCACTGAAGCTTTCTTT.

This clone was recorded a few times. The J gene is TRBJ1-6, the V gene TRBV19, with a possible D match to TRBD1 (5 bases). Germline V gene lookup returns CDR1 LNHDA and CDR2 SQIVND (reference sequence). The CDR3 spans 14 residues. V was trimmed by 9 bases and J by 10 bases, leaving 19 bases between them. The CDR3 nucleotides read TGTGCCAGCTCATCACGGGGGGTAGCCTCACCCCTCCACTTT. Protein: CASSSRGVASPLHF.

V gene TRBV7-6 combines with J gene TRBJ2-1, with TRBD2 matching over 15 bases. The CDR3 consists of 17 residues. V dropped 5 bases and J dropped 5; count of bases not matched to a gene: 7. Germline CDR1 is SGHVS and CDR2 is FNYEAQ. The DNA for the CDR3 is TGTGCCAGCAGCCTTTCGGGACTAGCGGGAGGCAACAATGAGCAGTTCTTC. This translates into CASSLSGLAGGNNEQFF. The complete variable domain, with remaining parts taken from reference TRBV7-6 and TRBJ2-1, reads GAGVSQSPRYKVTKRGQDVALRCDPISGHVSLYWYRQALGQGPEFLTYFNYEAQQDKSGLPNDRFSAERPEGSISTLTIQRTEQRDSAMYRCASSLSGLAGGNNEQFFGPGTRLTVL.

This sequence joins TRBV7-2 and TRBJ2-3; 10 nucleotides align to TRBD2. Germline lookup yields CDR1 SGHTA and CDR2 FQGNSA. The CDR3 has 18 amino acids. The J segment lost 4 bases and the V segment lost 5 bases, leaving 15 bases of the junction unmatched. The CDR3 loop is CASSPASGSPPRADTQYF. The CDR3 nucleotides read TGTGCCAGCAGCCCAGCTAGCGGGAGTCCCCCCAGGGCAGATACGCAGTATTTT.

The chain combines TRBV2 with TRBJ1-2, with 7 nucleotides matching TRBD1. This CDR3 is built from 12 residues. The trim removed 3 bases at V and 6 bases at J, leaving 1 base unmatched. Germline values: CDR1 SNHLY, CDR2 FYNNEI. This chain's CDR3 is CASSETGNGYTF. The CDR3 DNA sequence: TGTGCCAGCAGTGAGACAGGGAATGGCTACACCTTC.

This chain joins TRBV7-3 and TRBJ2-3; TRBD2 agrees at 8 bases. Trimming removed 5 bases from V and 2 bases from J; junction bases left unmatched: 3. The CDR3 sequence is 14 residues long. Germline V lookup: CDR1 SGHTA, CDR2 FQGTGA. The CDR3: CASSRGGTTDTQYF. CDR3 coding DNA: TGTGCCAGCAGCCGCGGGGGGACCACAGATACGCAGTATTTT.

This chain joins TRBV5-1 and TRBJ2-5; TRBD1 aligns across 9 bases. Per the germline V gene, CDR1 is SGHRS and CDR2 is YFSETQ. With 7 bases clipped from V and 1 base from J, the junction kept 8 bases outside the gene matches. The CDR3 runs to 15 residues. CDR3 nucleotides: TGCGCCAGCGGGGGACAGGGTTCCTCCCAAGAGACCCAGTACTTC. Encoded protein: CASGGQGSSQETQYF.

This chain uses TRBV5-1 with TRBJ2-1; 13 positions agree with TRBD2. CDR3 length: 16 amino acids. J gave up 8 bases and V 0 bases, and 5 bases lay outside the gene matches. Germline V gene data show CDR1 as SGHRS and CDR2 as YFSETQ. CDR3 DNA: TGCGCCAGCAGCTTGGCTGGGACTAGCGGGAACTATGAGCAGTTCTTC. As protein: CASSLAGTSGNYEQFF. Full variable domain (outside the CDR3, taken from reference TRBV5-1 and TRBJ2-1): KAGVTQTPRYLIKTRGQQVTLSCSPISGHRSVSWYQQTPGQGLQFLFEYFSETQRNKGNFPGRFSGRQFSNSRSEMNVSTLELGDSALYLCASSLAGTSGNYEQFFGPGTRLTVL.

The V and J genes are TRBV27 and TRBJ1-2; TRBD1 aligns across 9 bases. With V trimmed by 6 bases and J by 5 bases, 7 bases remained unmatched. This CDR3 has 14 residues. The germline V gene encodes CDR1 MNHEY and CDR2 SMNVEV (reference sequence). The CDR3 loop reads CASSLDRGWYGYTF. CDR3 DNA: TGTGCCAGCAGCCTGGACAGGGGATGGTATGGCTACACCTTC.

The J gene is TRBJ2-2, the V gene TRBV6-5, with D maybe TRBD2 (7 bases). Per the germline V gene, CDR1 is MNHEY and CDR2 is SVGAGI. The CDR3 sequence is 16 residues long. Trimming left V 1 base short and J 4 bases short, with 13 bases between. The DNA for the CDR3 is TGTGCCAGCAGTTACTTCCAGGGAGGGGGCACCGGGGAGCTGTTTTTT. Translating it yields CASSYFQGGGTGELFF.

This clone was picked up a small number of times. The chain employs TRBV4-1 and TRBJ2-1; 7 positions match TRBD1. Trimming removed 1 base from V and 12 bases from J; junction bases left unmatched: 9. This CDR3 region has 14 residues. CDR1 is MGHRA, CDR2 YSYEKL, per germline. CDR3 bases: TGCGCCAGCAGCCAAGGGCAGGGGGTCGTAGTGCAGTTCTTC. This translates into CASSQGQGVVVQFF.